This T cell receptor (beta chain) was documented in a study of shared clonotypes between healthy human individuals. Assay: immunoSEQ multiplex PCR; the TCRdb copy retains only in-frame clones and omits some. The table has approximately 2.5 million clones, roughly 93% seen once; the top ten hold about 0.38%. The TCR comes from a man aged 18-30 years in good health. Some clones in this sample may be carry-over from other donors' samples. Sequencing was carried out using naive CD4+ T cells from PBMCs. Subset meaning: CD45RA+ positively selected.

The CDR3 reads CAISESAGLGELFF. In nucleotides, the CDR3 is TGTGCCATCAGTGAGTCCGCAGGGCTAGGGGAGCTGTTTTTT. This chain links TRBV10-3 with TRBJ2-2; perhaps TRBD1 as D (5 bases). Trimming took off 0 bases at V and 8 bases at J, with 10 bases between the two ends. This CDR3 has 14 residues. Germline values: CDR1 ENHRY, CDR2 SYGVKD.